The source of this T cell receptor (beta chain) is a study of blood T cell repertoires in COVID-19. Study-wide context: Acute-phase and convalescent COVID-19 samples originated in the United States, Italy and Spain. PBMCs, B-cell-depleted T cells, or T cells were the source of the cDNA or gDNA that made up the material.

About this clone: An end of the junction differs from the germline gene, which may be a read error.

CDR1 is SEHNR and CDR2 is FQNEAQ in the germline V gene (reference sequence). This CDR3 is built from 16 residues. Recruited during active infection, patients (from Seattle) were subsequently followed longitudinally. Under the authors' procedure: Estimated nucleated cell counts came from reference gene primer amplification. Method: immunoSEQ multiplex PCR; TCRdb's copy keeps in-frame clones and lacks some. The DNA gave D and trimming, while V, J and clone size come from that table. The repertoire has 150,000 to 180,000 clones, roughly 84% of them found once; the top ten carry over 0.55%. This chain joins TRBV7-9 and TRBJ1-2, with 10 bases matching TRBD1. Sequenced: peripheral blood. This clonotype was obtained from a man between 60 and 70 years old with COVID-19, enrolled during active disease. As DNA, the CDR3 is TGTGCCAGCAGCACCAAAGTGCCGGGACAGGGGACTTTCGGCTACTTC. Residues: CASSTKVPGQGTFGYF.